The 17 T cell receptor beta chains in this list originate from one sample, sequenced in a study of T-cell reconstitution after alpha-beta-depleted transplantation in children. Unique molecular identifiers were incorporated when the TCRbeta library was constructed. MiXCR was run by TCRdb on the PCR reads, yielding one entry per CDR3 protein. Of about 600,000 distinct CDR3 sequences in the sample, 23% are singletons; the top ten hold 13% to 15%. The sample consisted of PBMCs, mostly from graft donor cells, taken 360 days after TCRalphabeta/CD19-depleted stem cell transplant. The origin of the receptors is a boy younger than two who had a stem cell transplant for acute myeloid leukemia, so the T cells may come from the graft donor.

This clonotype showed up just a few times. This CDR3 is CASTFQETQYF. DNA for the CDR3: TGTGCCAGTACCTTCCAAGAGACCCAGTACTTC. The gene calls are TRBV2 and TRBJ2-5, with no clear D. CDR3 length: 11 amino acids. V lost 9 bases to trimming and J lost 1 base, with 6 bases between them. Germline V CDR1 and CDR2: SNHLY, FYNNEI.

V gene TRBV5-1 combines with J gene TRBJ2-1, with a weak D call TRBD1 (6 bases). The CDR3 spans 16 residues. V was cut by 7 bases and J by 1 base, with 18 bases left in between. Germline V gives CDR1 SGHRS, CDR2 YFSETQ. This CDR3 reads CASASTGSWSYNEQFF. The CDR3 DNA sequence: TGCGCCAGCGCCTCTACAGGGTCGTGGTCCTACAATGAGCAGTTCTTC. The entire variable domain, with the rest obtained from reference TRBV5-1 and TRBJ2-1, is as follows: KAGVTQTPRYLIKTRGQQVTLSCSPISGHRSVSWYQQTPGQGLQFLFEYFSETQRNKGNFPGRFSGRQFSNSRSEMNVSTLELGDSALYLCASASTGSWSYNEQFFGPGTRLTVL.

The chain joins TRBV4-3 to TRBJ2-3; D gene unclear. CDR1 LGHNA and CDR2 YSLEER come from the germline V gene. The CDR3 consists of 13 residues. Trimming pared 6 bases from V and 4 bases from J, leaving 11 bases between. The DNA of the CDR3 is TGCGCCAGCAGACTTGAAAAGTCAGATACGCAGTATTTT. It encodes CASRLEKSDTQYF.

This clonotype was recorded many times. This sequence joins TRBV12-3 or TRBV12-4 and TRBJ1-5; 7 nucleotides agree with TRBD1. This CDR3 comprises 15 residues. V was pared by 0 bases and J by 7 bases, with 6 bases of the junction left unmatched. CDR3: CASSLASGGGQPQHF. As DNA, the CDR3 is TGTGCCAGCAGTTTAGCCTCAGGGGGGGGACAGCCCCAGCATTTT.

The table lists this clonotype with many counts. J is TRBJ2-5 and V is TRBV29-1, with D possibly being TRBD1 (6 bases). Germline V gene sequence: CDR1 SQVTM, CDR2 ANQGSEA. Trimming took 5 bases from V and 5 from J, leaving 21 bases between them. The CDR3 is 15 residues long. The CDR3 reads CSVSKDSPYRETQYF. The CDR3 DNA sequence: TGCAGCGTTTCTAAGGACAGCCCCTATAGGGAGACCCAGTACTTC.

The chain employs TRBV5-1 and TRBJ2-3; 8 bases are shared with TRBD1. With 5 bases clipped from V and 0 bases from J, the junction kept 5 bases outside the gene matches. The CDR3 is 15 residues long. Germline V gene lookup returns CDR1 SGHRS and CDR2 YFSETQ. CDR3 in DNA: TGCGCCAGCAGGCGGGACAGGCCGAGCACAGATACGCAGTATTTT. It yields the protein CASRRDRPSTDTQYF.

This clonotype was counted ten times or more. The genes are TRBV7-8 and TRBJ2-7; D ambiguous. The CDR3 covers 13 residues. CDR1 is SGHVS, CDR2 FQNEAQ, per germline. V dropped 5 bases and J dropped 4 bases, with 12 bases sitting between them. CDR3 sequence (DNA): TGTGCCAGCAGCCAAGGACCCACTTACGAGCAGTACTTC. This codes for CASSQGPTYEQYF.

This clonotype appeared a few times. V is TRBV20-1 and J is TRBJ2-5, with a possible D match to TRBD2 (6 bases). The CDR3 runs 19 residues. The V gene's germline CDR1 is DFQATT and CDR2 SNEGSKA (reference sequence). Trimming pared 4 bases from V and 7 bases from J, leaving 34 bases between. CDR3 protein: CSAKLALGANQGFGGTQYF. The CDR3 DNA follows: TGCAGTGCTAAATTAGCTCTTGGAGCGAACCAAGGTTTCGGGGGGACCCAGTACTTC.

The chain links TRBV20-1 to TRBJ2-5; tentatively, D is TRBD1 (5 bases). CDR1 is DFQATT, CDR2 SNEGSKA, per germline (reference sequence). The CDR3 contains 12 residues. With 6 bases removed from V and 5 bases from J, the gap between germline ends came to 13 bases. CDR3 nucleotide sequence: TGCAGTGCGGGGCGCGCCGAGGAGACCCAGTACTTC. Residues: CSAGRAEETQYF.

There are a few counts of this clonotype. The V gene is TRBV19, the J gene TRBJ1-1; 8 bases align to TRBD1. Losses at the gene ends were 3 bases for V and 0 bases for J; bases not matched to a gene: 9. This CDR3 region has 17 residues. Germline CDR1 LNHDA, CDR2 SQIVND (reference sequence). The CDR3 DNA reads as TGTGCCAGTAGTATCGGGACAGGAGATATTATGAACACTGAAGCTTTCTTT. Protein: CASSIGTGDIMNTEAFF.

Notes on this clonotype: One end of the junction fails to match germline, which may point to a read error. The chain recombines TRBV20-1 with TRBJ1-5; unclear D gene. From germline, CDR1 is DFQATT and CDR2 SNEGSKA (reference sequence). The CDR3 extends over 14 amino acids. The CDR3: CSAHRGRNNQAQHF. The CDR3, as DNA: TGCAGTGCCCATAGAGGACGCAATAATCAGGCCCAGCATTTT.

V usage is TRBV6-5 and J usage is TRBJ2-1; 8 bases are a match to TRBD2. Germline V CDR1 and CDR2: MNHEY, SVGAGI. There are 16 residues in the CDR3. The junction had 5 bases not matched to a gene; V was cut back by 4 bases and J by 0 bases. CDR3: CASSSPGGVSYNEQFF. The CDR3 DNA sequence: TGTGCCAGCAGTTCTCCCGGGGGGGTCTCCTACAATGAGCAGTTCTTC.

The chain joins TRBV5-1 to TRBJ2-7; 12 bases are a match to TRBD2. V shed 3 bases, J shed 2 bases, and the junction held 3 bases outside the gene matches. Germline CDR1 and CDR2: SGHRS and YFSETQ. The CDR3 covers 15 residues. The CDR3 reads CASSWSSGGAYEQYV. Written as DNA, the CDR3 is TGCGCCAGCAGCTGGTCTAGCGGGGGGGCCTACGAGCAGTACGTC.

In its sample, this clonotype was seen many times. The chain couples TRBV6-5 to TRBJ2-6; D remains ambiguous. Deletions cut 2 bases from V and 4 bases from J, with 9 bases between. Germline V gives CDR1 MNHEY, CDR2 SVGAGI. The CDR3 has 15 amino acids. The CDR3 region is CASSYRQAGANVLTF. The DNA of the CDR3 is TGTGCCAGCAGTTACCGGCAGGCAGGGGCCAACGTCCTGACTTTC.

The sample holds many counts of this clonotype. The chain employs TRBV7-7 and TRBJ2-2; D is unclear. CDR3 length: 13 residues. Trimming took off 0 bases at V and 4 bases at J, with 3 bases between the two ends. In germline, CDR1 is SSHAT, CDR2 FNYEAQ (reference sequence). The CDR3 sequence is CASSLATTGELFF. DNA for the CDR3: TGTGCCAGCAGCTTAGCTACCACCGGGGAGCTGTTTTTT.

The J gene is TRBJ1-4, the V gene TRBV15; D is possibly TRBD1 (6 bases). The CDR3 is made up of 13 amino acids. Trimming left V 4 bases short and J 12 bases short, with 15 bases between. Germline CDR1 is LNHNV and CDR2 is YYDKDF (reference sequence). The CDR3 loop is CATSTSGAVELFF. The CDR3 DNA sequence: TGTGCCACCAGCACCTCAGGGGCGGTGGAACTGTTTTTT. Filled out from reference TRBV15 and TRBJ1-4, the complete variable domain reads DAMVIQNPRYQVTQFGKPVTLSCSQTLNHNVMYWYQQKSSQAPKLLFHYYDKDFNNEADTPDNFQSRRPNTSFCFLDIRSPGLGDTAMYLCATSTSGAVELFFGSGTQLSVL.

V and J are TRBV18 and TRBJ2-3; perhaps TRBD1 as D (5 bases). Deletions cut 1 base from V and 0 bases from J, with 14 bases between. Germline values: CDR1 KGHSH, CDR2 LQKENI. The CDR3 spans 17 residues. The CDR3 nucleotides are TGTGCCAGCTCACCACGGGTATTACAGGCTAGCACAGATACGCAGTATTTT. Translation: CASSPRVLQASTDTQYF. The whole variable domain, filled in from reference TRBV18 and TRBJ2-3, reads NAGVMQNPRHLVRRRGQEARLRCSPMKGHSHVYWYRQLPEEGLKFMVYLQKENIIDESGMPKERFSAEFPKEGPSILRIQQVVRGDSAAYFCASSPRVLQASTDTQYFGPGTRLTVL.